What follows is one TCR beta chain and its context. Its antigen is still unknown. The sample holds no much larger clone one base away, and base qualities are not on file. Other DNA sequences within the sample encode an identical CDR3. These data originate in a study of T cell responses to AZD1222 COVID-19 vaccine (dated by TCRdb to the early 2020s). Background for the entire study: Because spike-specific TCR depth and breadth did not differ between the two schedules, AZD1222 recipients who got a second dose at roughly 4 weeks were pooled with those who got a second dose at roughly 12 weeks. A total of 240 or so trial participants underwent TCR sequencing, of whom approximately 200 had received two doses of AZD1222 and around 25 had received two doses of the MenACWY control vaccine. Trial participants were enrolled by age into 18-55, 56-69 and 70-plus year subgroups, with about 150, 28 and 57 TCR-sequenced participants respectively. What the authors observed across the whole study: Because no samples from the day 14 peak response were available, repertoires could be characterized only after the peak T cell response. After two AZD1222 doses, both the breadth and the depth of spike-specific TCRs were significantly higher than at day 0 and than in MenACWY recipients. Conclusions about previously exposed vaccinees are limited, since just a handful of AZD1222 recipients were seropositive for SARS-CoV-2 at baseline. Participants were mostly white British and included more females than males, and it was suggested by the authors that clonal diversity may have been underestimated. The vaccine-associated CD4 TCRs covered the entire spike protein, and the dominant responses fell in regions 160-218 and 743-854. The 56-69-year group was small, and its depth increase did not reach significance, likely because of low power. Epitopes outside the regions mutated in the B.1.351 and B.1.1.7 variants were reportedly recognized by nearly half of the unique spike-specific TCRs.

The sample's time point, from its label and the paper: baseline before first vaccination. The vaccinee samples were drawn from two UK trials, COV001 and COV002, one of which was a single-blind randomized controlled phase 2/3 trial testing AZD1222 (ChAdOx1 nCoV-19) in healthy adults. For TCRbeta chain sequencing, PBMC samples from trial participants were taken at day 0 and at day 28 after the second dose. The CDR3 regions of human TCRbeta chains were subjected to immunosequencing. The paper's data handling went like this. TCRs in the repertoires were matched against a reference library of SARS-CoV-2-specific TCRs that had been generated with the MIRA antigen-specificity platform. Breadth was defined as the fraction of unique TCRs that were SARS-CoV-2-associated. Depth was defined as the fraction of total T cells that were SARS-CoV-2-associated. Using the MIRA data, each spike-specific TCR was assigned both to the spike region to which the TCR was reactive and to a CD4 or CD8 class. Log10-transformed breadth and depth values were compared by one-way ANOVA with Sidak's multiple comparisons tests. This immuneACCESS table, as held by TCRdb, lists in-frame sequences with V and J called but not all clones. Of the missing ones, under half trace to an unresolved V gene in checked studies; the others have no known cause. For V, J and clone size, that table is used; D and trimming come from the DNA. The sample has roughly 110,000 clones on record, 89% of them singletons. Of the sample, around 6.7% is held by the ten largest clones.

The sequencing here drew on peripheral blood, taken on day 0 of AZD1222 vaccination. This sequence was found in an adult in good health.

The nucleotide sequence is given as TGTGCCAGTAGGTCGCCCACGAGCAATCAGCCCCAGCATTTT. Translated, this is CASRSPTSNQPQHF. The chain was built from TRBV19 and TRBJ1-5; no D gene is confidently identified. V drops 6 bases and J drops 1 base, leaving 10 bases in between. CDR3 length: 14 amino acids, cysteine to phenylalanine. Kept here is only the CDR3 DNA, which spans 42 bases and is read in frame from base 1. The germline V gene (reference sequence) specifies LNHDA as CDR1 and SQIVND as CDR2. This CDR3, with the reference TRBV19 and TRBJ1-5 proteins standing in past its ends, gives the full variable domain DGGITQSPKYLFRKEGQNVTLSCEQNLNHDAMYWYRQDPGQGLRLIYYSQIVNDFQKGDIAEGYSVSREKKESFPLTVTSAQKNPTAFYLCASRSPTSNQPQHFGDGTRLSIL.